This TCR beta chain was observed in a study of PD-1 blockade in classical Hodgkin lymphoma. This clone was recorded once. Generated by immunoSEQ multiplex PCR, the TCRdb table keeps only in-frame clones and is missing some. Of over 50,000 clones listed, 81% are singletons. Each patient relapsed following autologous stem cell transplantation, and prior brentuximab vedotin exposure differed. Per the germline V gene, CDR1 is MNHNY and CDR2 is SVGAGI (reference sequence). This CDR3 region has 15 residues. V shed 1 base, J shed 8 bases, and the junction held 9 bases outside the gene matches. This receptor was obtained from a human donor with classical Hodgkin lymphoma. The source was peripheral blood mononuclear cells (PBMCs), collected at baseline. The chain joins TRBV6-6 to TRBJ1-1, with TRBD1 identical over 8 bases. The CDR3 sequence: CASSYWERTGLEAFF. The CDR3 DNA reads TGTGCCAGCAGTTACTGGGAAAGGACAGGGCTCGAAGCTTTCTTT.